What follows describes a single T cell receptor beta chain. Its specificity is not known. With 60 Vbeta and 13 Jbeta primers, the PCR was carried out. Authors' data handling: In a later analysis, the count reached 75 million to 90 million unique TCR beta chains, with about 12 million shared. Sequencing was performed with immunoSEQ multiplex PCR; in TCRdb, only in-frame clones are kept and a portion is missing. V and J calls and clone size follow that table, whereas D and trimming were derived from the DNA. The sample carries roughly 73,000 clones, about four fifths recorded once. This record comes from a study of cytomegalovirus exposure and HLA in healthy donors. The wider study: Roughly 180 million T cells yielded 100 million to 130 million unique TCR beta sequences, as an earlier analysis found.

Trimming cost V 0 bases and J 1 base, with 10 bases left between them. Germline V gene sequence: CDR1 SGHDT, CDR2 YYEEEE. CDR3 size: 15 residues. Findings and caveats of the study: The productive fraction for most TCR beta V segments was about 87% or about 30% in an earlier analysis.

The source of this sequence is a woman in her forties or fifties in good health and CMV-seronegative. V is TRBV5-6 and J is TRBJ2-5; tentative D call: TRBD1 (5 bases). Sequenced input: PBMCs. The CDR3 sequence: CASSLDRLIQETQYF. The CDR3 DNA reads TGTGCCAGCAGCTTGGACAGGCTGATCCAAGAGACCCAGTACTTC.